Listed below are T cell receptor beta chains from one sample, sequenced in a study of Ad26.COV2.S vaccination and SARS-CoV-2 variants. Repertoires were generated with immunoSEQ multiplex PCR, while TCRdb's copy carries only in-frame clones and drops some. The sample holds 300,000 to 500,000 clones, 70% to 90% seen once. The input for sequencing was peripheral blood, taken in a trial of Ad26.COV2.S vaccine versus placebo. The receptors come from a person aged 18 to 59 who received the Ad26.COV2.S COVID-19 vaccine or a placebo. Both conserved end residues are part of each CDR3. A D gene is named only where the DNA matches it firmly. Not all rows give a size; the values are once, few, many and, for expanded clones, a class.

.	14	.	TRBV10-3	TRBJ2-3	CAISGGFSTDTQYF	TGTGCCATCAGTGGGGGTTTTAGCACAGATACGCAGTATTTT
.	15	TRBD2	TRBV4-3	TRBJ2-3	CASSRTSGYTDTQYF	TGCGCCAGCAGCCGGACTAGCGGGTACACAGATACGCAGTATTTT
.	14	.	TRBV5-1	TRBJ1-3	CASLSRTAGNTIYF	TGCGCCAGCCTATCGCGGACAGCAGGAAACACCATATATTTT
few	13	.	TRBV14	TRBJ2-3	CASSLLRTDTQYF	TGTGCCAGCAGCCTCTTAAGGACAGATACGCAGTATTTT
once	17	TRBD1	TRBV28	TRBJ1-2	CASNFYRGELKNYGYTF	TGTGCCAGCAATTTCTACAGGGGGGAATTAAAAAACTATGGCTACACCTTC
.	15	TRBD2	TRBV28	TRBJ2-2	CASSLLAGGTGELFF	TGTGCCAGCAGTCTACTAGCGGGAGGGACCGGGGAGCTGTTTTTT
.	16	TRBD2	TRBV27	TRBJ2-1	CASSSKGIAGGSEQFF	TGTGCCAGCAGTTCCAAGGGGATAGCGGGGGGGAGTGAGCAGTTCTTC
.	14	TRBD1	TRBV7-9	TRBJ1-2	CASSQSPDRAFYTF	TGTGCCAGCAGCCAATCCCCGGACAGGGCTTTCTACACCTTC
once	13	.	TRBV11-2	TRBJ2-2	CASSQWNTGELFF	TGTGCCAGCAGCCAATGGAACACCGGGGAGCTGTTTTTT
.	15	.	TRBV5-4	TRBJ1-4	CASSPGALANEKLFF	TGTGCCAGCAGCCCAGGAGCATTAGCTAATGAAAAACTGTTTTTT
.	16	.	TRBV5-1	TRBJ2-7	CASSLWGDGGVDEQYF	TGCGCCAGCAGCTTGTGGGGGGACGGGGGCGTTGACGAGCAGTACTTC
.	14	.	TRBV6-5	TRBJ1-2	CASSWSPGSYGYTF	TGTGCCAGCAGTTGGAGTCCGGGAAGCTATGGCTACACCTTC
.	13	TRBD2	TRBV5-4	TRBJ2-3	CASSGSGTDTQYF	TGTGCCAGCAGCGGTAGCGGGACAGATACGCAGTATTTT
.	13	TRBD1	TRBV6-5	TRBJ1-2	CASTGGVDYGYTF	TGTGCCAGCACAGGGGGGGTCGACTATGGCTACACCTTC
once	15	.	TRBV19	TRBJ1-5	CASSPAHREGQPQHF	TGTGCCAGTAGCCCGGCCCACAGGGAAGGGCAGCCCCAGCATTTT
.	12	.	TRBV3-1/TRBV3-2	TRBJ2-1	CASSQAYHEQFF	TGTGCCAGCAGCCAAGCATATCATGAGCAGTTCTTC
.	17	.	TRBV11-2	TRBJ2-4	CASSHLRGGGAKNIQYF	TGTGCCAGCAGCCACCTACGGGGAGGTGGAGCCAAAAACATTCAGTACTTC